The 13 T cell receptor beta chains below were found in one sample sequenced in a study of cytomegalovirus exposure and HLA in healthy donors. Method: immunoSEQ multiplex PCR; TCRdb's copy keeps in-frame clones and lacks some. In the table there are roughly 75,000 clones, nearly 95% of which are singletons. The sequenced sample consisted of PBMCs. Source of these receptors: a woman aged 18-35 years in good health and CMV-seronegative.

The rearrangement uses TRBV19 and TRBJ1-1; TRBD1 agrees at 8 bases. Losses at the gene ends were 5 bases for V and 3 bases for J; bases not matched to a gene: 2. This CDR3 region has 13 residues. CDR1 is LNHDA, CDR2 SQIVND, per germline (reference sequence). The CDR3 DNA sequence: TGTGCCAGTAGTTTGGACAGGGACACTGAAGCTTTCTTT. Its translation is CASSLDRDTEAFF.

The genes are TRBV29-1 and TRBJ2-7; 11 nucleotides align to TRBD1. The CDR3 consists of 13 residues. Looked up from germline, CDR1 is SQVTM and CDR2 is ANQGSEA. The V gene end was trimmed by 4 bases and the J gene end by 6 bases; junction bases not matched to a gene: 5. The CDR3 here is CSVGGTGGLEQYF. The CDR3 nucleotides read TGCAGCGTTGGAGGGACAGGGGGACTCGAGCAGTACTTC.

The rearrangement uses TRBV25-1 and TRBJ1-2, with 8 bases matching TRBD1. Germline CDR1 reads MGHDK; CDR2 reads SYGVNS. After removal of 5 bases from V and 6 bases from J, the junction contained 8 bases not matched to a gene. The length of the CDR3 is 14 residues. CDR3 coding DNA: TGTGCCAGCAGTCGGTCAGGGGGCTTTGATGGCTACACCTTC. As protein: CASSRSGGFDGYTF.

The J gene is TRBJ2-7, the V gene TRBV6-6; 9 nucleotides agree with TRBD1. This CDR3 spans 12 amino acids. The ends lost 8 bases at V and 6 bases at J; junction bases unmatched: 5. Germline V gene lookup returns CDR1 MNHNY and CDR2 SVGAGI (reference sequence). The CDR3 spells CASSGQGSEQYF. The CDR3 bases are TGTGCCAGCTCAGGACAGGGGAGCGAGCAGTACTTC.

As to this clone: Other DNA sequences in the same sample also yield this CDR3. This chain joins TRBV7-9 and TRBJ2-7; D is perhaps TRBD1 (5 bases). The CDR3 spans 12 residues. Germline V lookup: CDR1 SEHNR, CDR2 FQNEAQ (reference sequence). V dropped 9 bases and J dropped 2 bases, with 11 bases sitting between them. In nucleotides, the CDR3 is TGTGCCAGTTCTTTAGGGGCCTACGAGCAGTACTTC. Its translation is CASSLGAYEQYF.

V gene TRBV27 combines with J gene TRBJ2-3; TRBD2 might be the D (5 bases). From germline, CDR1 is MNHEY and CDR2 SMNVEV (reference sequence). Trimming pared 1 base from V and 2 bases from J, leaving 16 bases between. This CDR3 spans 17 amino acids. CDR3 sequence reads: CASSLYTGLPFTDTQYF. The CDR3, as DNA: TGTGCCAGCAGTTTATATACGGGATTACCTTTCACAGATACGCAGTATTTT.

DNA for the CDR3: TGTGCTAGTGGTTTGATCTTTCTCCGTCAAAAACAGGGGGCCCCTGGAAACACCATATATTTT. It translates to CASGLIFLRQKQGAPGNTIYF. The chain employs TRBV12-5 and TRBJ1-3; TRBD1 matches at 9 bases. The CDR3 runs to 21 residues. J gave up 2 bases and V 2 bases, and 19 bases lay outside the gene matches. Germline-derived CDR1 and CDR2 are LGHNT and FRNRAP. Supplemented by reference TRBV12-5 and TRBJ1-3, the full variable domain reads DARVTQTPRHKVTEMGQEVTMRCQPILGHNTVFWYRQTMMQGLELLAYFRNRAPLDDSGMPKDRFSAEMPDATLATLKIQPSEPRDSAVYFCASGLIFLRQKQGAPGNTIYFGEGSWLTVV.

This clone was detected only once. The V and J genes are TRBV11-2 and TRBJ2-7; 7 nucleotides agree with TRBD1. The CDR3 has 15 amino acids. V lost 4 bases, J lost 2 bases, and 8 bases stayed unmatched. Germline assignment: CDR1 SGHAT and CDR2 FQNNGV. CDR3 loop: CASSSSPGQTYEQYF. The CDR3 DNA reads as TGTGCCAGCAGCTCCTCCCCGGGACAGACCTACGAGCAGTACTTC.

CDR3 nucleotides: TGTGCCAGTTCCACTGACAGGGAGCCTTTGTCCACCACAGATACGCAGTATTTT. Translation gives CASSTDREPLSTTDTQYF. V usage is TRBV19 and J usage is TRBJ2-3; TRBD1 aligns across 7 bases. The germline V gene encodes CDR1 LNHDA and CDR2 SQIVND (reference sequence). The trim removed 8 bases at V and 2 bases at J, leaving 19 bases unmatched. The CDR3 length is 18 residues.

The J gene is TRBJ1-5, the V gene TRBV27; maybe TRBD1 (5 bases). CDR1 and CDR2 from the germline V gene are MNHEY and SMNVEV (reference sequence). The V gene lost 10 bases and the J gene lost 0 bases, with 16 bases spanning the gap. The CDR3 has 15 residues. The CDR3, as DNA: TGTGCCAACCCCCCGGGGGATTATAGCAATCAGCCCCAGCATTTT. It yields the protein CANPPGDYSNQPQHF.

This clone has just one count. This rearrangement joins TRBV6-5 to TRBJ1-5, with TRBD1 matching 7 bases. Germline-derived CDR1 and CDR2 are MNHEY and SVGAGI. After removal of 5 bases from V and 4 bases from J, the junction contained 5 bases not matched to a gene. CDR3 length equals 14 residues. CDR3 sequence: CASSGGQLNQPQHF. As DNA, the CDR3 is TGTGCCAGCAGTGGGGGACAGTTAAATCAGCCCCAGCATTTT.

The V call is TRBV7-9, the J call TRBJ2-3; possible D gene TRBD2, 5 bases. CDR3 length equals 14 residues. Between the trimmed V and J ends, which lost 5 bases and 5 bases, there was a span of 14 bases. Germline V gives CDR1 SEHNR, CDR2 FQNEAQ (reference sequence). The CDR3, as DNA: TGTGCCAGCAGCGCGATAGCGACCGTAGATACGCAGTATTTT. Amino acids: CASSAIATVDTQYF.

The rearrangement joins TRBV2 to TRBJ2-3; the D is unclear. This CDR3 region has 13 residues. Germline values: CDR1 SNHLY, CDR2 FYNNEI. Trimming took 6 bases from V and 6 from J, leaving 13 bases between them. For the CDR3, the DNA is TGTGCCAGCAGGCCCCCTAATTCGGATACGCAGTATTTT. Its protein product is CASRPPNSDTQYF.